What follows are 26 T cell receptor beta chains derived from one specimen sequenced in a study of cytomegalovirus exposure and HLA in healthy donors. Researchers ran the PCR with 60 Vbeta and 13 Jbeta primers. Sequencing was performed with immunoSEQ multiplex PCR; in TCRdb, only in-frame clones are kept and a portion is missing. The sample records 150,000 to 200,000 clones, around 80% being singletons. Sample: PBMCs. These receptors came from a woman aged 50 to 65 in good health and CMV-seropositive.

The chain couples TRBV27 to TRBJ1-5; tentatively, D is TRBD1 (6 bases). CDR3 length: 15 residues. V was trimmed by 5 bases and J by 0 bases, leaving 11 bases between them. Germline CDR1 and CDR2: MNHEY and SMNVEV (reference sequence). The CDR3 DNA sequence: TGTGCCAGCAGTGTACAGGGAAATAGCAATCAGCCCCAGCATTTT. Protein product: CASSVQGNSNQPQHF.

The chain is built from TRBV19 and TRBJ1-5; 11 bases are a match to TRBD1. The CDR3 has 21 amino acids. The germline gives CDR1 LNHDA, CDR2 SQIVND (reference sequence). V was clipped by 0 bases and J by 4 bases; unmatched bases: 17. The CDR3 here is CASSIEGPDRGLRIRNQPQHF. The CDR3 DNA reads as TGTGCCAGTAGTATAGAGGGCCCGGACAGGGGGCTGCGGATACGGAATCAGCCCCAGCATTTT.

The CDR3 spells CASSQVGRGTDTQYF. DNA for the CDR3: TGTGCCAGCAGCCAAGTTGGGAGAGGAACAGATACGCAGTATTTT. The V gene is TRBV14, the J gene TRBJ2-3, with a possible D match to TRBD2 (5 bases). This CDR3 region has 15 residues. Germline V gene lookup returns CDR1 SGHDN and CDR2 FVKESK. The V end lost 1 base, the J end lost 3 bases, and 11 bases lay between the germline ends. Drawing the rest from reference TRBV14 and TRBJ2-3, the complete variable domain is EAGVTQFPSHSVIEKGQTVTLRCDPISGHDNLYWYRRVMGKEIKFLLHFVKESKQDESGMPNNRFLAERTGGTYSTLKVQPAELEDSGVYFCASSQVGRGTDTQYFGPGTRLTVL.

The CDR3 DNA is TGTGCCAGCAGTGAAGAGGAGGGATTGGGAAACACCATATATTTT. It codes for CASSEEEGLGNTIYF. The J gene is TRBJ1-3, the V gene TRBV2, with D unresolved. This CDR3 spans 15 amino acids. The V gene's germline CDR1 is SNHLY and CDR2 FYNNEI. Trimming removed 1 base from V and 4 bases from J, with 11 bases in between.

The V and J genes are TRBV5-1 and TRBJ1-3; no firm D call. The CDR3 sequence is 16 residues long. V shed 1 base and J shed 0 bases, with 11 bases lying between them. CDR1 is SGHRS and CDR2 is YFSETQ in the germline V gene. The chain's CDR3 is CASSLKPGSSGNTIYF. In nucleotides, the CDR3 is TGCGCCAGCAGCTTGAAGCCGGGGAGCTCTGGAAACACCATATATTTT.

This clone was seen just once. The V call is TRBV4-3, the J call TRBJ2-2; TRBD2 matches at 9 bases. This CDR3 comprises 18 residues. Losses at the gene ends were 1 base for V and 2 bases for J; bases not matched to a gene: 8. The germline V gene encodes CDR1 LGHNA and CDR2 YSLEER. The CDR3 DNA reads TGCGCCAGCAGCCAAGGGACAACTAGCGGGTTTAACACCGGGGAGCTGTTTTTT. Translation: CASSQGTTSGFNTGELFF.

The chain is built from TRBV7-2 and TRBJ2-2; D uncertain. From germline, CDR1 is SGHTA and CDR2 FQGNSA. CDR3 length: 14 residues. The ends were cut back, 5 bases at V and 2 bases at J, with 9 bases in the middle. The CDR3 protein is CASSPSTNTGELFF. The CDR3 DNA sequence: TGTGCCAGCAGCCCTAGTACCAACACCGGGGAGCTGTTTTTT. The full variable domain, rest sourced from reference TRBV7-2 and TRBJ2-2, is GAGVSQSPSNKVTEKGKDVELRCDPISGHTALYWYRQSLGQGLEFLIYFQGNSAPDKSGLPSDRFSAERTGGSVSTLTIQRTQQEDSAVYLCASSPSTNTGELFFGEGSRLTVL.

The rearrangement joins TRBV6-1 to TRBJ1-1; D unresolved. V was clipped by 3 bases and J by 3 bases, with 17 bases between them. Per germline, CDR1 MNHNS and CDR2 SASEGT. The CDR3 has 16 residues. The CDR3 region is CASSDAHSLWHTEAFF. CDR3 nucleotide sequence: TGTGCCAGCAGTGATGCACACAGTCTGTGGCACACTGAAGCTTTCTTT.

With regard to this clone: One junction end disagrees with the germline gene, perhaps due to a read error. The rearrangement joins TRBV10-3 to TRBJ2-1; 13 bases match TRBD2. The CDR3 covers 18 residues. Germline CDR1 and CDR2: ENHRY and SYGVKD. The CDR3 reads CAISESPTSGRAGNERFF. CDR3 in DNA: TGTGCCATCAGTGAGTCGCCAACTAGCGGGAGGGCAGGGAATGAGCGGTTCTTC.

The gene calls are TRBV28 and TRBJ2-3, with D maybe TRBD2 (6 bases). The CDR3 extends over 14 amino acids. V was pared by 2 bases and J by 5 bases, with 11 bases between. Looked up from germline, CDR1 is MDHEN and CDR2 is SYDVKM. CDR3 in DNA: TGTGCCAGCAGTTTAGCGGGATGGGTAGATACGCAGTATTTT. Translated: CASSLAGWVDTQYF.

The chain uses TRBV7-2 and TRBJ2-1, with 14 positions matching TRBD2. The CDR3 has 14 residues. V lost 4 bases, J lost 14 bases, and 7 bases stayed unmatched. Germline CDR1 SGHTA, CDR2 FQGNSA. The CDR3 sequence is CASSSDGTSGGKFF. In DNA form, the CDR3 reads TGTGCCAGCAGCTCCGACGGGACTAGCGGGGGAAAGTTCTTC.

The J gene is TRBJ1-2, the V gene TRBV27; a weak D match, TRBD1 (5 bases). Trimming took 2 bases from V and 7 from J, leaving 20 bases between them. Germline CDR1 MNHEY, CDR2 SMNVEV (reference sequence). The CDR3 loop spans 16 amino acids. CDR3 nucleotide sequence: TGTGCCAGCAGTTTACTCCCTACTGGACAAGGCCCTGGCTACACCTTC. Translated: CASSLLPTGQGPGYTF.

The chain employs TRBV5-1 and TRBJ2-7; maybe TRBD1 (6 bases). This CDR3 spans 15 amino acids. CDR1 is SGHRS and CDR2 is YFSETQ in the germline V gene. The V and J ends lost 4 bases and 3 bases respectively, with 17 bases between them. CDR3 coding DNA: TGCGCCAGCAGCACCCAATCGGACAGCTACTACGAGCAGTACTTC. It translates to CASSTQSDSYYEQYF.

This clone was picked up a small number of times. The chain recombines TRBV10-3 with TRBJ2-5; D gene uncertain. Germline V CDR1 and CDR2: ENHRY, SYGVKD. V lost 2 bases, J lost 2 bases, and 6 bases lay in between. The CDR3 contains 13 residues. CDR3 sequence: CAISEIGQETQYF. In DNA, the CDR3 is TGTGCCATCAGTGAGATCGGTCAAGAGACCCAGTACTTC.

The rearrangement joins TRBV5-3 to TRBJ1-5; D is uncertain. TRBV5-3 counts as an open reading frame of uncertain function. The germline V and J ends were trimmed by 1 base and 4 bases, with 9 bases remaining between them. There are 14 residues in the CDR3. CDR3 region: CARSLCRGNQPQHF. Here the CDR3 DNA reads TGTGCCAGAAGCTTGTGTCGGGGAAATCAGCCCCAGCATTTT.

The chain is built from TRBV19 and TRBJ1-1; maybe TRBD1 (6 bases). Germline lookup yields CDR1 LNHDA and CDR2 SQIVND (reference sequence). V dropped 8 bases and J dropped 3 bases, with 13 bases sitting between them. The CDR3 is made up of 13 amino acids. The CDR3 protein is CASVRDIHTEAFF. In DNA form, the CDR3 reads TGTGCCAGTGTGAGGGACATTCACACTGAAGCTTTCTTT. The full variable domain, completed using reference TRBV19 and TRBJ1-1, is DGGITQSPKYLFRKEGQNVTLSCEQNLNHDAMYWYRQDPGQGLRLIYYSQIVNDFQKGDIAEGYSVSREKKESFPLTVTSAQKNPTAFYLCASVRDIHTEAFFGQGTRLTVV.

The chain joins TRBV28 to TRBJ2-7, with D perhaps TRBD2 (5 bases). In germline, CDR1 is MDHEN, CDR2 SYDVKM. The ends were cut back, 6 bases at V and 3 bases at J, with 18 bases in the middle. The CDR3 covers 15 residues. The DNA of the CDR3 is TGTGCCAGCAGACCCGTCGGGGTCACCCTCTACGAGCAGTACTTC. It codes for CASRPVGVTLYEQYF.

V usage is TRBV4-3 and J usage is TRBJ1-5; TRBD1 might be the D (5 bases). The germline V and J ends were trimmed by 0 bases and 3 bases, with 12 bases remaining between them. The CDR3 length is 16 residues. Germline V gives CDR1 LGHNA, CDR2 YSLEER. Here the CDR3 reads CASSQDRQPSNQPQHF. CDR3 in DNA: TGCGCCAGCAGCCAAGATCGACAGCCGTCCAATCAGCCCCAGCATTTT.

The chain uses TRBV18 and TRBJ1-6; 8 bases are shared with TRBD1. CDR3 length: 14 amino acids. V shed 3 bases, J shed 6 bases, and the junction held 1 base outside the gene matches. Germline CDR1 is KGHSH and CDR2 is LQKENI. The CDR3 DNA reads TGTGCCAGCTCACCGACAGGGGCTAATTCACCCCTCCACTTT. Translating gives CASSPTGANSPLHF.

The J gene is TRBJ2-7, the V gene TRBV27; TRBD1 matches 7 bases. Germline loops: CDR1 MNHEY, CDR2 SMNVEV (reference sequence). Trimming took 10 bases from V and 4 from J; bases not matched to a gene: 16. This CDR3 comprises 15 residues. The CDR3 protein is CATRRTGRGGYEQYF. DNA for the CDR3: TGTGCCACCCGAAGGACAGGCCGGGGTGGGTACGAGCAGTACTTC.

The chain has TRBV28 and TRBJ1-2; possible D gene TRBD1, 5 bases. Trimming took 6 bases from V and 2 from J, leaving 10 bases between them. CDR1 and CDR2 from the germline V gene are MDHEN and SYDVKM. CDR3 length equals 13 residues. Written as DNA, the CDR3 is TGTGCCAGCAGCGGGGGGACCAACTATGGCTACACCTTC. Protein product: CASSGGTNYGYTF.

In regard to this clone: Other DNA sequences within the sample encode an identical CDR3. This chain links TRBV5-4 with TRBJ1-3, with 12 nucleotides matching TRBD1. The V and J ends lost 2 bases and 3 bases, in that order; junction bases with no gene match: 9. The CDR3 is made up of 18 amino acids. Germline V CDR1 and CDR2: SGHNT, YYREEE (reference sequence). The CDR3 DNA follows: TGTGCCAGCAGCTTAGGGGGGACAGGGGGCATCGGTGGAAACACCATATATTTT. This translates into CASSLGGTGGIGGNTIYF.

The CDR3 loop reads CASSLDTNYGYTF. In nucleotides, the CDR3 is TGTGCCAGCTCCCTCGACACTAACTATGGCTACACCTTC. V usage is TRBV6-5 and J usage is TRBJ1-2; no clear D. Trimming pared 8 bases from V and 0 bases from J, leaving 10 bases between. CDR1 MNHEY and CDR2 SVGAGI come from the germline V gene. This CDR3 is 13 amino acids long.

The chain recombines TRBV4-1 with TRBJ2-1, with TRBD2 matching 8 bases. V gave up 0 bases and J gave up 5 bases; unmatched junction bases: 12. CDR1 and CDR2 (germline): MGHRA, YSYEKL. There are 18 residues in the CDR3. CDR3 sequence reads: CASSQDPAGLGTHNEQFF. The DNA of the CDR3 is TGCGCCAGCAGCCAAGATCCGGCGGGACTAGGTACCCACAATGAGCAGTTCTTC.

The CDR3 here is CASSRAGVAYEQYF. CDR3 nucleotide sequence: TGTGCCAGCAGCCGGGCGGGAGTCGCCTACGAGCAGTACTTC. The J gene is TRBJ2-7, the V gene TRBV5-4; 7 bases match TRBD2. The CDR3 totals 14 residues. Germline assignment: CDR1 SGHNT and CDR2 YYREEE (reference sequence). The trim removed 4 bases at V and 2 bases at J, leaving 6 bases unmatched.

V gene TRBV7-2 combines with J gene TRBJ2-7, with D uncertain. There are 11 residues in the CDR3. Trimming took off 5 bases at V and 6 bases at J, with 8 bases between the two ends. Germline V gives CDR1 SGHTA, CDR2 FQGNSA. This CDR3 is CASSHQSEQYF. CDR3 sequence (DNA): TGTGCCAGCAGCCACCAGTCCGAGCAGTACTTC.